This T cell receptor beta chain appears in the sequencing data of a study of response to subunit inactivated influenza vaccine. Study-wide results and caveats: Each seasonal influenza vaccination recruits few new T cells, the authors suggested.

This clonotype showed up many times. What it recognizes is unknown. TCRdb reprocessed the RT-PCR reads via MiXCR and lists one record per CDR3 protein. The table has under 550,000 distinct CDR3 sequences, under 8.5% seen once. This material consisted of PBMCs from blood, taken 23 to 25 months after vaccination. This receptor was taken from a man between 45 and 75 years old who received an inactivated influenza vaccine.

The chain's CDR3 is CASSFPGSGYTF. The DNA of the CDR3 is TGTGCCAGCAGCTTTCCCGGGTCTGGCTACACCTTC. The chain couples TRBV7-9 to TRBJ1-2; D call uncertain. Germline V CDR1 and CDR2: SEHNR, FQNEAQ (reference sequence). V lost 3 bases and J 7 bases, leaving 9 bases between the germline ends. The CDR3 sequence is 12 residues long.